This T cell receptor (beta chain) stems from a study of shared clonotypes between healthy human individuals. CDR1 is SGHRS, CDR2 YFSETQ, per germline. The V end lost 3 bases, the J end lost 2 bases, and 15 bases lay between the germline ends. The CDR3 has 15 amino acids. It was about 180 ng DNA, 28,000 or so T cell genomes, that sorted-subset replicate PCRs used. TCRdb's table, derived via immunoSEQ multiplex PCR, lists solely in-frame clones and lacks some. Of 2 million to 2.5 million clones in the sample, around 92% were seen once. What was sequenced was naive CD4+ T cells from PBMCs. The subset denotes: CD45RA+ positively selected. This clonotype originated in a man aged 18 to 30 in good health. Some clones in this sample may be carry-over from other donors' samples. The chain links TRBV5-1 to TRBJ2-7; D is possibly TRBD1 or TRBD2 (5 bases each). CDR3 amino acids: CASSSGTAQAYEQYF. CDR3 in DNA: TGCGCCAGCAGCTCAGGGACGGCCCAGGCCTACGAGCAGTACTTC.